Listed below are T cell receptor beta chains from one sample, sequenced in a study of cytomegalovirus exposure and HLA in healthy donors. TCRdb's copy holds only in-frame clones and misses some; the assay was immunoSEQ multiplex PCR. The sample has 190,000 or so clones; around 83% are singletons. Input material: PBMCs. The source of these receptors is a man aged 50-59 years in good health and CMV-seronegative. Each CDR3 is given with its conserved first and last residue. The order of the fields is J gene, V gene, D gene, clone size, CDR3 protein, CDR3 DNA. A D gene is named only where the DNA matches it firmly. Clone size, where shown, is once, few, many, or a class for clones that have expanded.

j_gene: TRBJ2-7
v_gene: TRBV29-1
d_gene: NA
abundance: NA
CDR3aa: CSAARDLSYEQYF
CDR3nt: TGCAGCGCCGCCCGGGACTTATCTTACGAGCAGTACTTC

j_gene: TRBJ1-5
v_gene: TRBV19
d_gene: TRBD1
abundance: NA
CDR3aa: CASSVTGGGYQPQHF
CDR3nt: TGTGCCAGTAGCGTGACAGGGGGTGGGTATCAGCCCCAGCATTTT

j_gene: TRBJ2-1
v_gene: TRBV7-3
d_gene: TRBD2
abundance: NA
CDR3aa: CASSLGTSGYNEQFF
CDR3nt: TGTGCCAGCAGCCTCGGGACTAGCGGGTACAATGAGCAGTTCTTC

j_gene: TRBJ2-3
v_gene: TRBV6-4
d_gene: NA
abundance: NA
CDR3aa: CASSDEAGATDTQYF
CDR3nt: TGTGCCAGCAGTGACGAGGCGGGGGCCACAGATACGCAGTATTTT

j_gene: TRBJ2-7
v_gene: TRBV27
d_gene: NA
abundance: NA
CDR3aa: CASRKTGAYEQYF
CDR3nt: TGTGCCAGCAGAAAGACAGGAGCCTACGAGCAGTACTTC

j_gene: TRBJ1-3
v_gene: TRBV7-2
d_gene: NA
abundance: NA
CDR3aa: CASSLIMGAGNTIYF
CDR3nt: TGTGCCAGCAGCTTAATTATGGGGGCCGGAAACACCATATATTTT

j_gene: TRBJ1-4
v_gene: TRBV7-2
d_gene: TRBD1
abundance: NA
CDR3aa: CASSHPGQEREKLFF
CDR3nt: TGTGCCAGCAGCCACCCGGGACAGGAAAGGGAAAAACTGTTTTTT

j_gene: TRBJ2-3
v_gene: TRBV7-3
d_gene: TRBD1
abundance: NA
CDR3aa: CASSRQGKGDTQYF
CDR3nt: TGTGCCAGCAGCCGACAGGGGAAGGGAGATACGCAGTATTTT

j_gene: TRBJ2-1
v_gene: TRBV29-1
d_gene: TRBD2
abundance: NA
CDR3aa: CSVAGLAGSSSYNEQFF
CDR3nt: TGCAGCGTTGCGGGGCTAGCGGGGTCTAGCTCCTACAATGAGCAGTTCTTC

j_gene: TRBJ1-3
v_gene: TRBV6-4
d_gene: TRBD1
abundance: NA
CDR3aa: CARGQVPTRNSGNTIYF
CDR3nt: TGTGCCAGAGGACAGGTCCCAACCCGCAACTCTGGAAACACCATATATTTT

j_gene: TRBJ2-7
v_gene: TRBV11-1
d_gene: TRBD2
abundance: NA
CDR3aa: CASSFGAGGPFEQYF
CDR3nt: TGTGCCAGCAGCTTCGGGGCGGGAGGCCCGTTCGAGCAGTACTTC

j_gene: TRBJ2-5
v_gene: TRBV10-3
d_gene: TRBD1
abundance: NA
CDR3aa: CAIRLGQGEETQYF
CDR3nt: TGTGCCATCAGGCTGGGACAGGGAGAGGAGACCCAGTACTTC

j_gene: TRBJ1-1
v_gene: TRBV21-1
d_gene: NA
abundance: few
CDR3aa: CASSKASRTAMNTEAFF
CDR3nt: TGTGCCAGCAGCAAAGCGAGCAGGACAGCGATGAACACTGAAGCTTTCTTT

j_gene: TRBJ1-2
v_gene: TRBV15
d_gene: NA
abundance: NA
CDR3aa: CATSRDGRANGYTF
CDR3nt: TGTGCCACCAGCAGAGACGGCAGGGCTAACGGCTACACCTTC

j_gene: TRBJ2-5
v_gene: TRBV12-5
d_gene: TRBD1
abundance: NA
CDR3aa: CASGRDLTGTGGEETQYF
CDR3nt: TGTGCTAGTGGTCGCGATCTCACCGGGACAGGGGGGGAAGAGACCCAGTACTTC

j_gene: TRBJ1-2
v_gene: TRBV2
d_gene: TRBD1
abundance: once
CDR3aa: CASSGPGQNYGYTF
CDR3nt: TGTGCCAGCAGTGGACCGGGACAGAACTATGGCTACACCTTC

j_gene: TRBJ2-4
v_gene: TRBV28
d_gene: NA
abundance: few
CDR3aa: CASSEMTNRYF
CDR3nt: TGTGCCAGCAGTGAAATGACAAATCGGTACTTC

j_gene: TRBJ1-2
v_gene: TRBV7-9
d_gene: TRBD1
abundance: once
CDR3aa: CASSLLTGGYGYTF
CDR3nt: TGTGCCAGCAGCTTATTGACAGGGGGCTATGGCTACACCTTC

j_gene: TRBJ1-1
v_gene: TRBV19
d_gene: TRBD1
abundance: NA
CDR3aa: CASSPPRGRTEAFF
CDR3nt: TGTGCCAGTAGTCCCCCAAGGGGGCGCACTGAAGCTTTCTTT

j_gene: TRBJ2-2
v_gene: TRBV5-6
d_gene: NA
abundance: NA
CDR3aa: CASSPRQYTGELFF
CDR3nt: TGTGCCAGCAGCCCGCGACAGTACACCGGGGAGCTGTTTTTT

j_gene: TRBJ1-1
v_gene: TRBV11-2
d_gene: NA
abundance: once
CDR3aa: CASSPQGSGTEAFF
CDR3nt: TGTGCCAGCAGCCCTCAGGGTAGTGGCACTGAAGCTTTCTTT